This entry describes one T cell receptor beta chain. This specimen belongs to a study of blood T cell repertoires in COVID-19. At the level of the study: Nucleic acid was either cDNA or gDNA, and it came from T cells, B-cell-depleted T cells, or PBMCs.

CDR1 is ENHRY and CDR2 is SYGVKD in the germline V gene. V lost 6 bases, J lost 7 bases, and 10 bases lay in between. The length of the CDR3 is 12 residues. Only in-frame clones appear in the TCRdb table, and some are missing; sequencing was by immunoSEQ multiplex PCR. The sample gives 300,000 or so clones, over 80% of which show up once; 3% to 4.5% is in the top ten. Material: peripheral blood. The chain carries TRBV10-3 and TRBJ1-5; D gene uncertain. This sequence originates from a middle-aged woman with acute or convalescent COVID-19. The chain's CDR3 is CAIRSGNQPQHF. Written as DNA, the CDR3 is TGTGCCATCAGATCCGGTAACCAGCCCCAGCATTTT.